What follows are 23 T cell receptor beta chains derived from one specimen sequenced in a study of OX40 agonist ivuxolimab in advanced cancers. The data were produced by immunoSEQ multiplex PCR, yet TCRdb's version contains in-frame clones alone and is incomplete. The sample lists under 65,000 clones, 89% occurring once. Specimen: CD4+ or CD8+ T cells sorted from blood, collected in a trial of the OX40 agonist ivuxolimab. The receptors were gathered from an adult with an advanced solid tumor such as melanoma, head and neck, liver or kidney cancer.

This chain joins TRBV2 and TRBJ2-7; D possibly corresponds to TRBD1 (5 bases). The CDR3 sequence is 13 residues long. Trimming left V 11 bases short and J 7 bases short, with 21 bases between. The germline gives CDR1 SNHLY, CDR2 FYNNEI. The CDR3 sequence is CAVKGRASREQYF. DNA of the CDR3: TGTGCCGTTAAGGGGCGTGCCTCTCGTGAGCAGTACTTC.

This CDR3 is CASRPRHFRDEQFF. In DNA, the CDR3 is TGTGCCAGCAGGCCCAGACACTTTAGGGATGAGCAGTTCTTC. This chain joins TRBV21-1 and TRBJ2-1. TRBV21-1 is a pseudogene. The CDR3 spans 14 residues.

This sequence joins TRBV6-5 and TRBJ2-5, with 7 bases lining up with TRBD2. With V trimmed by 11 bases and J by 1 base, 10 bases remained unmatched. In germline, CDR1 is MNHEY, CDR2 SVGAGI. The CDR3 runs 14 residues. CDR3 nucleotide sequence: TGTGCCGCAGCTGGGGGGGGGTCCCAAGAGACCCAGTACTTC. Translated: CAAAGGGSQETQYF.

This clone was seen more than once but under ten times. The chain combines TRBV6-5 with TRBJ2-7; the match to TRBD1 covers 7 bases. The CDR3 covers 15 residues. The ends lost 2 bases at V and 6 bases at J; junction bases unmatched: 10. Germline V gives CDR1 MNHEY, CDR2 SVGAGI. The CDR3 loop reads CASSYVTGVASEQYF. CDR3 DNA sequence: TGTGCCAGCAGTTACGTAACAGGGGTAGCGTCCGAGCAGTACTTC.

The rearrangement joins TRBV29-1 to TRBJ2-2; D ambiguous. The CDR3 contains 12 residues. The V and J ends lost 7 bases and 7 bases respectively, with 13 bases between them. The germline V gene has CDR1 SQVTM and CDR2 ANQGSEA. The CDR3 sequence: CSGVMESGELFF. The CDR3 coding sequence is TGCAGCGGCGTGATGGAAAGCGGGGAGCTGTTTTTT.

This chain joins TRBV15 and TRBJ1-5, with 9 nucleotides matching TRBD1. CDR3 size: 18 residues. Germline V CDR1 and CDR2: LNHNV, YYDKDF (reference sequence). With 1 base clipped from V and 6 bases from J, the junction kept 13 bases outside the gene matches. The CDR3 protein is CATSRASGTGTGTQPQHF. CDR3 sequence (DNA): TGTGCCACCAGCAGAGCCTCGGGGACAGGGACGGGCACTCAGCCCCAGCATTTT.

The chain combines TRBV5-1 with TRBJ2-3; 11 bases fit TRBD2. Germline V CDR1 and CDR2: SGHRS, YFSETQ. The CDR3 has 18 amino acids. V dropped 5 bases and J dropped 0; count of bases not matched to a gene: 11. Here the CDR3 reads CASRRGVRLAGSTDTQYF. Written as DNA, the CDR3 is TGCGCCAGCAGACGGGGCGTCCGACTAGCGGGAAGCACAGATACGCAGTATTTT. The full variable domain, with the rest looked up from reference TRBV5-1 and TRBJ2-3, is KAGVTQTPRYLIKTRGQQVTLSCSPISGHRSVSWYQQTPGQGLQFLFEYFSETQRNKGNFPGRFSGRQFSNSRSEMNVSTLELGDSALYLCASRRGVRLAGSTDTQYFGPGTRLTVL.

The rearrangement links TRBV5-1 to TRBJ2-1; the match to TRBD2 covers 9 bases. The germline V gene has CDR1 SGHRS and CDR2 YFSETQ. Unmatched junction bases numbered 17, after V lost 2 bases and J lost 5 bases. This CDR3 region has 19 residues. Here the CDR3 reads CASSFSSGLAVLPHNEQFF. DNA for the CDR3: TGCGCCAGCAGCTTTTCCTCGGGACTAGCCGTTTTGCCACACAATGAGCAGTTCTTC.

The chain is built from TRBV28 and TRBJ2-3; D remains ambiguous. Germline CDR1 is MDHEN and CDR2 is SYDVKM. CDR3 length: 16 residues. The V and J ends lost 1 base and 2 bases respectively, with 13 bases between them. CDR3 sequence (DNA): TGTGCCAGCAGTTTATCCTCGGGCCCGCACACAGATACGCAGTATTTT. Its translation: CASSLSSGPHTDTQYF.

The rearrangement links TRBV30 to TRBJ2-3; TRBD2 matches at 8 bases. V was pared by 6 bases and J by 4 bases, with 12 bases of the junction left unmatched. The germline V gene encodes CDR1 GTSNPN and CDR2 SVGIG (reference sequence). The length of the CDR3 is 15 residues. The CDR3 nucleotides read TGTGCCTGCCCCCCCGCAAGCGGGAGATCAGATACGCAGTATTTT. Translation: CACPPASGRSDTQYF.

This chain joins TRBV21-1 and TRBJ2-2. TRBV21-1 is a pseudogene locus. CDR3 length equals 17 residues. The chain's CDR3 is CASSNPPRDENTGELFF. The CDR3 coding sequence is TGTGCCAGCAGCAACCCCCCACGGGACGAGAACACCGGGGAGCTGTTTTTT.

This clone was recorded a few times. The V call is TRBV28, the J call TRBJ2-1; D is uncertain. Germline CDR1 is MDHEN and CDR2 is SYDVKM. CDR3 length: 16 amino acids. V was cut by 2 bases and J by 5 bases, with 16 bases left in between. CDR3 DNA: TGTGCCAGCAGTTTACAACGTTACATTGCGAACAATGAGCAGTTCTTC. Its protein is CASSLQRYIANNEQFF.

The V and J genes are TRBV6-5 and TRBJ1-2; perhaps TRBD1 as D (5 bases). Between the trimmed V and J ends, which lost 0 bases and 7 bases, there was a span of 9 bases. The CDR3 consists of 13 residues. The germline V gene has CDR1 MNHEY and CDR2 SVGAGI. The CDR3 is CASSYSTVFGYTF. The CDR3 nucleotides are TGTGCCAGCAGTTACTCGACAGTCTTTGGCTACACCTTC.

CDR3 residues: CASSEGPVRYF. In nucleotides, the CDR3 is TGCGCCAGCAGTGAAGGCCCTGTCCGGTATTTT. The chain joins TRBV10-1 to TRBJ2-3, with D uncertain. The germline V gene encodes CDR1 WNHNN and CDR2 SYGVQD (reference sequence). The CDR3 sequence is 11 residues long. V lost 3 bases, J lost 14 bases, and 12 bases lay in between.

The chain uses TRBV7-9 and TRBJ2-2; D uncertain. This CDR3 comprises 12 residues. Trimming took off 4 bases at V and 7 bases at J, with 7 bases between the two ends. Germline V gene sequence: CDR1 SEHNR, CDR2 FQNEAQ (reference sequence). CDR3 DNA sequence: TGTGCCAGCAGCTCGCCCCTCGGGGAGCTGTTTTTT. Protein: CASSSPLGELFF. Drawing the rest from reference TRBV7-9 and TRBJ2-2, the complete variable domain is DTGVSQNPRHKITKRGQNVTFRCDPISEHNRLYWYRQTLGQGPEFLTYFQNEAQLEKSRLLSDRFSAERPKGSFSTLEIQRTEQGDSAMYLCASSSPLGELFFGEGSRLTVL.

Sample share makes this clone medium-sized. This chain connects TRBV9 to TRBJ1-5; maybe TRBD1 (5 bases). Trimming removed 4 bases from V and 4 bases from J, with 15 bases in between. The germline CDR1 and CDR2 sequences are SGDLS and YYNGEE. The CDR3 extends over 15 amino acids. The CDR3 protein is CASSPSGGSNQPQHF. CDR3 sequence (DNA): TGTGCCAGCAGCCCCTCGGGGGGAAGTAATCAGCCCCAGCATTTT.

CDR3 residues: CASSLVGGTKNIQYF. In nucleotides, the CDR3 is TGTGCCAGCAGTTTAGTTGGGGGGACCAAAAACATTCAGTACTTC. V usage is TRBV28 and J usage is TRBJ2-4; D is possibly TRBD2 (6 bases). The CDR3 has 15 amino acids. Germline CDR1 MDHEN, CDR2 SYDVKM. V lost 2 bases and J 2 bases, leaving 10 bases between the germline ends.

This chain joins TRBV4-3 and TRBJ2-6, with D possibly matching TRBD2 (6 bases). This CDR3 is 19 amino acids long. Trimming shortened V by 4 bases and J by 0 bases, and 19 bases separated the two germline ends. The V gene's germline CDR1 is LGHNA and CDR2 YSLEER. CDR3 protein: CASSLTTGTLHSGANVLTF. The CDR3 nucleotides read TGCGCCAGCAGCCTTACCACCGGGACTTTACACTCTGGGGCCAACGTCCTGACTTTC.

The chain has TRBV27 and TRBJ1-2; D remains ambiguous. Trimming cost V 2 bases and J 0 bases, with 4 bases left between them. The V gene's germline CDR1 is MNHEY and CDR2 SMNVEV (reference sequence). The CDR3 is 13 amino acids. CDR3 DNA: TGTGCCAGCAGTTTAACAGCTAACTATGGCTACACCTTC. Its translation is CASSLTANYGYTF.

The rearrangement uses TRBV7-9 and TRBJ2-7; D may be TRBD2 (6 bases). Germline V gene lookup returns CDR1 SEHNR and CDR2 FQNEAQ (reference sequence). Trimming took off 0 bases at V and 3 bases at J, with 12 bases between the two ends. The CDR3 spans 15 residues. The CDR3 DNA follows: TGTGCCAGCAGCTTAGCGCGGGGCCAGTACTACGAGCAGTACGTC. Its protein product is CASSLARGQYYEQYV.

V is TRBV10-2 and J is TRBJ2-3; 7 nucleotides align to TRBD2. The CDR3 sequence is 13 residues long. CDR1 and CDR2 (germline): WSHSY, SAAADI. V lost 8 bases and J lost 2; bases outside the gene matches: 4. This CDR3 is CASAGGFTDTQYF. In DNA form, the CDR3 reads TGCGCCAGCGCCGGGGGGTTCACAGATACGCAGTATTTT.

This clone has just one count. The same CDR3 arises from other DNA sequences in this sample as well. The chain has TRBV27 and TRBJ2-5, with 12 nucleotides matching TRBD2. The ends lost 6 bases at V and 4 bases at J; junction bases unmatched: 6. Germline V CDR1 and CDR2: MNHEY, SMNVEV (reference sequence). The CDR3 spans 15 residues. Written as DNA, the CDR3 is TGTGCCAGCAGCTCCGGGACTAGCGGGCGAGAGACCCAGTACTTC. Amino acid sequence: CASSSGTSGRETQYF.

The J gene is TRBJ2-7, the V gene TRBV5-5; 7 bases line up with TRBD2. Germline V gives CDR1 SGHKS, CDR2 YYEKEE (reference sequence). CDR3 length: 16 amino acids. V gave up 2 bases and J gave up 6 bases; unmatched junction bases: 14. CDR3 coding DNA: TGTGCCAGCAGCTTTGTCGGGGGAGCGGGAACCGCCGAGCAGTACTTC. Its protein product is CASSFVGGAGTAEQYF.